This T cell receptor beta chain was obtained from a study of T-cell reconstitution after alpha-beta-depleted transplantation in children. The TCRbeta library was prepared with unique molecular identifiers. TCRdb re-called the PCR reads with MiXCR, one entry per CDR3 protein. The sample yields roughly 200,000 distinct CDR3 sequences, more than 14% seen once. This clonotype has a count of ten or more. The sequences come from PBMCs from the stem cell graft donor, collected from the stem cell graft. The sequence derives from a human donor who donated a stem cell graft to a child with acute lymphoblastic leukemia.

DNA of the CDR3: TGTGCCAGCAGCTTCTACAATGAGCAGTTCTTC. It yields the protein CASSFYNEQFF. This chain uses TRBV12-3 or TRBV12-4 with TRBJ2-1; D call uncertain. The CDR3 length is 11 residues. The V gene lost 6 bases and the J gene lost 3 bases, with 3 bases spanning the gap.